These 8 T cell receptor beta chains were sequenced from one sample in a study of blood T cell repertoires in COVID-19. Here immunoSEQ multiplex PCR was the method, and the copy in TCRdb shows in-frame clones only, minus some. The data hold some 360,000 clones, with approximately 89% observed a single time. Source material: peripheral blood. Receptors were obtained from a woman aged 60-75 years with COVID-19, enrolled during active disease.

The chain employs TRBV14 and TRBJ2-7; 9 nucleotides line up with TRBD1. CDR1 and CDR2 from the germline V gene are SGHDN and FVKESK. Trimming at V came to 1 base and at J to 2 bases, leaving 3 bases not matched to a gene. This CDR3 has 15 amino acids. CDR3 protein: CASSQGHRGPYEQYF. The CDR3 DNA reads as TGTGCCAGCAGCCAAGGACACAGGGGGCCCTACGAGCAGTACTTC. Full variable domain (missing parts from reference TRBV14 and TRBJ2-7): EAGVTQFPSHSVIEKGQTVTLRCDPISGHDNLYWYRRVMGKEIKFLLHFVKESKQDESGMPNNRFLAERTGGTYSTLKVQPAELEDSGVYFCASSQGHRGPYEQYFGPGTRLTVT.

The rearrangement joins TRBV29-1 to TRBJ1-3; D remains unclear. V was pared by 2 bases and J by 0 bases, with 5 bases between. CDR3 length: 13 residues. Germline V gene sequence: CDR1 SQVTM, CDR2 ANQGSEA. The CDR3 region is CSVESGSGNTIYF. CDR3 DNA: TGCAGCGTTGAATCCGGCTCTGGAAACACCATATATTTT.

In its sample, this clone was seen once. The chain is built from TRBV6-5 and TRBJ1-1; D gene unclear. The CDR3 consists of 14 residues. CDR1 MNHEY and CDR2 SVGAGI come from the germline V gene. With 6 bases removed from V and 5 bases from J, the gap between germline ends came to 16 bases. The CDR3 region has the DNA TGTGCCAGCAGCTATTCGAGTGCAGGAACTGAAGCTTTCTTT. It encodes CASSYSSAGTEAFF.

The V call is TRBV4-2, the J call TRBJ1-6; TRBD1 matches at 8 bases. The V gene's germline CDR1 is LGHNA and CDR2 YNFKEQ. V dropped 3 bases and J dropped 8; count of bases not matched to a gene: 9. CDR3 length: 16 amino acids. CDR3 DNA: TGTGCCAGCAGCCAGGGGACAGGTAGGACCCATTCACCCCTCCACTTT. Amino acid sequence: CASSQGTGRTHSPLHF.

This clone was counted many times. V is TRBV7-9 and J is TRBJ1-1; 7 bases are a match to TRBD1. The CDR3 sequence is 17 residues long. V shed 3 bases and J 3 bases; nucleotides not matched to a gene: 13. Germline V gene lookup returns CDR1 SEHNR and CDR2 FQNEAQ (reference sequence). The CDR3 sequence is CASSLVYRGTGDTEAFF. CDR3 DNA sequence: TGTGCCAGCAGCTTGGTTTACAGGGGCACGGGCGACACTGAAGCTTTCTTT.

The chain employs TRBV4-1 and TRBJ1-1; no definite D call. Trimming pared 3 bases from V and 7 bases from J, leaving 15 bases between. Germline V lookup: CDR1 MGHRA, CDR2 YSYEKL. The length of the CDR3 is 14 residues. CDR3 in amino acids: CASSHTTESNEAFF. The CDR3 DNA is TGCGCCAGCAGCCATACCACAGAAAGTAATGAAGCTTTCTTT.

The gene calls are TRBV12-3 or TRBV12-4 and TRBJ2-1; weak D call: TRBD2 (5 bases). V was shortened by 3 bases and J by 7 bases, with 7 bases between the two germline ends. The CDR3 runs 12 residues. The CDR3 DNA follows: TGTGCCAGCAGTTTCGGGGTTAATGAGCAGTTCTTC. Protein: CASSFGVNEQFF.

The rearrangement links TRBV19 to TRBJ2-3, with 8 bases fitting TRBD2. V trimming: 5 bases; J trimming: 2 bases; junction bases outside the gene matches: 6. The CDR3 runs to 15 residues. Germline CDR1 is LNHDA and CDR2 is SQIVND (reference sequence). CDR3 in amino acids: CASSEVAGFTDTQYF. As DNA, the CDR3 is TGTGCCAGTAGTGAGGTAGCGGGGTTCACAGATACGCAGTATTTT.